The next 30 T cell receptor beta chains were all read from a single sample in a study of vaccination effects on CD4 cells after COVID-19. Their specific antigens are unknown. Sequenced by immunoSEQ multiplex PCR; TCRdb stores in-frame clones only, minus some. The sample carries about 14,000 clones, about 80% recorded once. ViraFEST expansion of antigen-specific CD4+ T cells with viral peptide pools preceded sequencing. Culture proceeded for 9 to 11 days, and CD4+ T cells were then isolated. The specimen comprised CD4+ T cells from PBMCs cultured with HCoV-229E spike peptides, sampled before COVID-19 vaccination. The receptor source for this set is a human donor who received a COVID-19 vaccine.

The V call is TRBV5-1, the J call TRBJ1-6; no clear D gene. V lost 4 bases to trimming and J lost 7 bases, with 12 bases between them. This CDR3 contains 14 residues. From germline, CDR1 is SGHRS and CDR2 YFSETQ. The CDR3 is CASSLESGNSPLHF. The CDR3 nucleotides read TGCGCCAGCAGCCTGGAGAGTGGCAATTCACCCCTCCACTTT.

The chain couples TRBV7-9 to TRBJ2-7; 9 nucleotides match TRBD1. Germline CDR1 SEHNR, CDR2 FQNEAQ (reference sequence). The J segment lost 5 bases and the V segment lost 4 bases, leaving 12 bases of the junction unmatched. CDR3 size: 16 residues. This chain's CDR3 is CASSYLGTGSMNEQYF. Here the CDR3 DNA reads TGTGCCAGCAGCTACCTGGGGACAGGGAGTATGAACGAGCAGTACTTC.

This clone was picked up a small number of times. The J gene is TRBJ1-1, the V gene TRBV7-6, with 7 nucleotides matching TRBD1. The V segment lost 5 bases and the J segment 1 base; nucleotides outside the gene matches: 7. The germline gives CDR1 SGHVS, CDR2 FNYEAQ. The CDR3 is 15 residues long. The CDR3 sequence is CASSLPGQTNTEAFF. CDR3 coding DNA: TGTGCCAGCAGCCTCCCGGGACAGACGAACACTGAAGCTTTCTTT.

The chain combines TRBV7-9 with TRBJ2-5; weak D call: TRBD1 (5 bases). The CDR3 is 14 residues long. Germline-derived CDR1 and CDR2 are SEHNR and FQNEAQ (reference sequence). The V end was cut by 3 bases, the J end by 4 bases, with 12 bases between. The CDR3 here is CASSLGQGVETQYF. The CDR3 nucleotides are TGTGCCAGCAGCTTGGGTCAGGGCGTAGAGACCCAGTACTTC.

V is TRBV3-1 (or the pseudogene TRBV3-2) and J is TRBJ1-1, with D uncertain. The CDR3 loop spans 14 amino acids. Trimming left V 4 bases short and J 4 bases short, with 13 bases between. Germline loops: CDR1 LGHDT, CDR2 YNNKEL (reference sequence). This CDR3 is CASSPGLAATEAFF. CDR3 sequence (DNA): TGTGCCAGCAGCCCGGGTCTGGCGGCCACTGAAGCTTTCTTT.

This clone was found once. The chain recombines TRBV6-1 with TRBJ1-5; weak D call: TRBD1 (5 bases). Germline V CDR1 and CDR2: MNHNS, SASEGT. This CDR3 spans 15 amino acids. V lost 4 bases and J lost 2, with 12 bases in between. CDR3 nucleotide sequence: TGTGCCAGCAGTGGAGCAGGGATAGGCAATCAGCCCCAGCATTTT. Translated, it gives CASSGAGIGNQPQHF.

The rearrangement uses TRBV15 and TRBJ1-5; D gene ambiguous. This CDR3 has 12 residues. The germline V and J ends were trimmed by 0 bases and 5 bases, with 2 bases remaining between them. Germline V gives CDR1 LNHNV, CDR2 YYDKDF (reference sequence). CDR3: CATSRDDQPQHF. The CDR3, as DNA: TGTGCCACCAGCAGAGATGATCAGCCCCAGCATTTT.

CDR3 bases: TGTGCCAGCAGCTTCTCAGACTACAATGAGCAGTTCTTC. The encoded protein is CASSFSDYNEQFF. The chain has TRBV9 and TRBJ2-1; D call uncertain. There are 13 residues in the CDR3. Germline V gene sequence: CDR1 SGDLS, CDR2 YYNGEE. The V gene lost 4 bases and the J gene lost 3 bases, with 8 bases spanning the gap.

This clone has just one count. The J gene is TRBJ1-3, the V gene TRBV18; D call uncertain. Deletions cut 0 bases from V and 1 base from J, with 10 bases between. The CDR3 totals 16 residues. In germline, CDR1 is KGHSH, CDR2 LQKENI. The CDR3 DNA reads as TGTGCCAGCTCACCACCCTCCGGCGGGTCTGGAAACACCATATATTTT. As protein: CASSPPSGGSGNTIYF.

J is TRBJ1-1 and V is TRBV5-4, with D unresolved. V was pared by 6 bases and J by 4 bases, with 16 bases between. CDR1 and CDR2 (germline): SGHNT, YYREEE (reference sequence). The CDR3 runs 14 residues. The DNA for the CDR3 is TGTGCCAGCACCCTAGGTGGGCATGCCACTGAAGCTTTCTTT. This gives the protein CASTLGGHATEAFF.

The chain is built from TRBV7-2 and TRBJ1-4; D gene unclear. CDR3 length: 15 residues. Germline-derived CDR1 and CDR2 are SGHTA and FQGNSA. Trimming shortened V by 1 base and J by 3 bases, and 9 bases separated the two germline ends. The CDR3, as DNA: TGTGCCAGCAGCTTAGGAGGGTTAGCTAATGAAAAACTGTTTTTT. It is translated as CASSLGGLANEKLFF.

This clone was detected a few times. CDR3 region: CASRSAPGGNTIYF. The CDR3, as DNA: TGTGCCAGCAGATCAGCCCCGGGGGGAAACACCATATATTTT. The rearrangement links TRBV2 to TRBJ1-3, with no clear D. V shed 6 bases and J shed 4 bases, with 13 bases lying between them. Germline V gene lookup returns CDR1 SNHLY and CDR2 FYNNEI. The CDR3 extends over 14 amino acids. Variable domain in full (rest from reference TRBV2 and TRBJ1-3): EPEVTQTPSHQVTQMGQEVILRCVPISNHLYFYWYRQILGQKVEFLVSFYNNEISEKSEIFDDQFSVERPDGSNFTLKIRSTKLEDSAMYFCASRSAPGGNTIYFGEGSWLTVV.

The sample holds one count of this clone. The chain has TRBV5-3 and TRBJ2-2, with D unresolved. TRBV5-3 qualifies as an ORF whose function is uncertain. The length of the CDR3 is 16 residues. The V gene lost 1 base and the J gene lost 4 bases, with 14 bases spanning the gap. Here the CDR3 DNA reads TGTGCCAGAAGCTTGCCTGTCGGGTCGGGCACCGGGGAGCTGTTTTTT. Translated: CARSLPVGSGTGELFF.

The gene calls are TRBV29-1 and TRBJ2-7, with D tentatively TRBD2 (6 bases). Trimming pared 2 bases from V and 2 bases from J, leaving 16 bases between. Germline CDR1 SQVTM, CDR2 ANQGSEA. CDR3 length equals 15 residues. This CDR3 reads CSVETFDGLTYEQYF. CDR3 DNA sequence: TGCAGCGTTGAAACATTTGACGGACTAACCTACGAGCAGTACTTC.

V is TRBV2 and J is TRBJ2-3; 8 bases line up with TRBD2. This CDR3 contains 15 residues. The V segment lost 6 bases and the J segment 2 bases; nucleotides outside the gene matches: 7. Germline CDR1 and CDR2: SNHLY and FYNNEI. This CDR3 is CASRVSGAPTDTQYF. The CDR3 DNA is TGTGCCAGCAGGGTTAGCGGGGCTCCCACAGATACGCAGTATTTT.

The chain joins TRBV19 to TRBJ2-5; D not certain. The CDR3 spans 13 residues. V lost 3 bases to trimming and J lost 3 bases, with 8 bases between them. CDR1 is LNHDA, CDR2 SQIVND, per germline (reference sequence). The CDR3 nucleotides read TGTGCCAGTAGTATGGGCACCGAAGAGACCCAGTACTTC. Protein sequence: CASSMGTEETQYF.

This clone was counted a few times. The V call is TRBV28, the J call TRBJ2-5, with D possibly TRBD1 on 6 matching bases. The length of the CDR3 is 15 residues. Trimming removed 5 bases at V and 7 bases at J, with 20 bases between. Germline V gives CDR1 MDHEN, CDR2 SYDVKM. CDR3 region: CASSPRTKGVGTQYF. The CDR3 DNA reads as TGTGCCAGCAGTCCCCGGACGAAGGGGGTAGGGACCCAGTACTTC.

The J gene is TRBJ2-5, the V gene TRBV3-1 (or the pseudogene TRBV3-2); no reliable D call. The V end lost 0 bases, the J end lost 5 bases, and 22 bases lay between the germline ends. The CDR3 length is 18 residues. The germline V gene has CDR1 LGHDT and CDR2 YNNKEL (reference sequence). The CDR3 DNA sequence: TGTGCCAGCAGCCAAGATTGGGTATTGGAGACCAACGGGGAGACCCAGTACTTC. It specifies CASSQDWVLETNGETQYF.

A word on this clone: Different DNA sequences within this sample yield the same CDR3. CDR3 residues: CAISESTGNEQFF. Here the CDR3 DNA reads TGTGCCATCAGTGAGTCGACTGGCAATGAGCAGTTCTTC. The chain recombines TRBV10-3 with TRBJ2-1; D unclear. The CDR3 is 13 amino acids. V lost 0 bases, J lost 6 bases, and 6 bases lay in between. Per germline, CDR1 ENHRY and CDR2 SYGVKD.

For the CDR3, the DNA is TGTGCCAGCAACCCGGGGGGGAAGGTCTACGAGCAGTACTTC. Translating it yields CASNPGGKVYEQYF. The genes are TRBV28 and TRBJ2-7; TRBD2 matches at 8 bases. CDR1 is MDHEN and CDR2 is SYDVKM in the germline V gene. V lost 7 bases and J lost 3; bases outside the gene matches: 8. CDR3 length: 14 amino acids.

In nucleotides, the CDR3 is TGTGCCAGCAGCTTCTCTCGACAGGGGGGCTATGGCTACACCTTC. Its translation: CASSFSRQGGYGYTF. The genes are TRBV11-2 and TRBJ1-2, with 9 bases aligning to TRBD1. J was trimmed by 4 bases and V by 3 bases; bases with no gene match: 6. The CDR3 totals 15 residues. Germline V CDR1 and CDR2: SGHAT, FQNNGV.

The chain joins TRBV4-1 to TRBJ2-7, with D hard to call. Per germline, CDR1 MGHRA and CDR2 YSYEKL. This CDR3 has 14 residues. Trimming left V 6 bases short and J 4 bases short, with 16 bases between. The CDR3 nucleotides are TGCGCCAGCAGTTCGAGCCCGCAAGATTACGAGCAGTACTTC. Translation gives CASSSSPQDYEQYF.

This rearrangement joins TRBV27 to TRBJ2-5; D is unclear. Trimming took 6 bases from V and 4 from J, leaving 3 bases between them. Germline assignment: CDR1 MNHEY and CDR2 SMNVEV (reference sequence). The CDR3 length is 10 residues. CDR3 bases: TGTGCCAGCAGAAGAGAGACCCAGTACTTC. Translation: CASRRETQYF.

The DNA for the CDR3 is TGTGCCAGCTCACAGACAGTGGACACTGAAGCTTTCTTT. It yields the protein CASSQTVDTEAFF. This chain connects TRBV18 to TRBJ1-1, with D maybe TRBD1 (5 bases). Germline V gives CDR1 KGHSH, CDR2 LQKENI. The CDR3 covers 13 residues. Trimming cost V 4 bases and J 3 bases, with 9 bases left between them.

The V gene is TRBV2, the J gene TRBJ2-3; no definite D call. Germline V gene lookup returns CDR1 SNHLY and CDR2 FYNNEI. Trimming removed 2 bases at V and 5 bases at J, with 5 bases between. This CDR3 is 12 amino acids long. The DNA for the CDR3 is TGTGCCAGCAGTGAAAAAGAAGATACGCAGTATTTT. It codes for CASSEKEDTQYF. Combining the CDR3 with reference TRBV2 and TRBJ2-3 gives the whole variable domain EPEVTQTPSHQVTQMGQEVILRCVPISNHLYFYWYRQILGQKVEFLVSFYNNEISEKSEIFDDQFSVERPDGSNFTLKIRSTKLEDSAMYFCASSEKEDTQYFGPGTRLTVL.

This clone was seen just once. V and J are TRBV28 and TRBJ2-4; 10 bases map to TRBD1. There are 17 residues in the CDR3. Trimming took 6 bases from V and 7 from J; bases not matched to a gene: 15. The V gene's germline CDR1 is MDHEN and CDR2 SYDVKM. CDR3 coding DNA: TGTGCCAGCAGCCGCTACCCGACAGGGGGCGAAGGTAACATTCAGTACTTC. Amino acids: CASSRYPTGGEGNIQYF.

J is TRBJ1-1 and V is TRBV11-3; D ambiguous. This CDR3 contains 13 residues. The V end lost 2 bases, the J end lost 3 bases, and 7 bases lay between the germline ends. Germline CDR1 SGHNT, CDR2 YENEEA. Here the CDR3 DNA reads TGTGCCAGCAGCTTAATACCGGACACTGAAGCTTTCTTT. This encodes CASSLIPDTEAFF.

The chain uses TRBV14 and TRBJ1-1; D perhaps matches TRBD1 (5 bases). Per the germline V gene, CDR1 is SGHDN and CDR2 is FVKESK. The V and J ends lost 11 bases and 1 base respectively, with 11 bases between them. The CDR3 length is 12 residues. The CDR3 loop is CASGRANTEAFF. Here the CDR3 DNA reads TGTGCCTCGGGCAGGGCGAACACTGAAGCTTTCTTT.

This chain uses TRBV27 with TRBJ1-1, with D unclear. Germline lookup yields CDR1 MNHEY and CDR2 SMNVEV (reference sequence). With 4 bases removed from V and 0 bases from J, the gap between germline ends came to 18 bases. CDR3 length equals 17 residues. The CDR3 DNA sequence: TGTGCCAGCAGTTCCCTCGGGTATAGTAACCTGAACACTGAAGCTTTCTTT. This translates into CASSSLGYSNLNTEAFF.

The chain is built from TRBV30 and TRBJ2-1, with TRBD2 identical over 9 bases. The CDR3 contains 13 residues. Germline V gives CDR1 GTSNPN, CDR2 SVGIG (reference sequence). V gave up 2 bases and J gave up 10 bases; unmatched junction bases: 6. In DNA, the CDR3 is TGTGCCTGGAGTAGCGGGAGGCGGGGGGAGCAGTTCTTC. As protein: CAWSSGRRGEQFF.